Listed here are 24 T cell receptor beta chains from one sample, sequenced in a study of vaccination and CD4 T cells after COVID-19. Which antigens these TCRs recognize remains unknown. The treatment was: roughly ten-day PBMC culture with coronavirus spike peptide pools or control peptides (ViraFEST assay). The Oncomine TCR Beta short-read assay was applied to DNA of cultured CD4+ T cells. TCRdb ran MiXCR on the PCR reads and lists one entry per CDR3 protein. The sample yields over 15,000 distinct CDR3 sequences, roughly 60% seen once. The sequencing input was CD4+ T cells from blood, cultured in vitro. All receptors come from a human donor who had recovered from COVID-19.

This chain links TRBV7-3 with TRBJ2-5; weak D call: TRBD2 (6 bases). This CDR3 comprises 15 residues. Between the trimmed V and J ends, which lost 2 bases and 5 bases, there was a span of 15 bases. CDR1 is SGHTA, CDR2 FQGTGA, per germline. The CDR3 spells CASSLGPGGGETQYF. The CDR3 DNA follows: TGTGCCAGCAGCTTAGGGCCAGGTGGGGGGGAGACCCAGTACTTC.

The sample holds one count of this clonotype. The chain combines TRBV5-6 with TRBJ2-7; D is unresolved. Trimming stripped 1 base from V and 7 bases from J, with 9 bases between. The germline V gene has CDR1 SGHDT and CDR2 YYEEEE. This CDR3 is 12 amino acids long. The CDR3 here is CASSLRLMEQYF. The CDR3 nucleotides are TGTGCCAGCAGCTTGAGACTGATGGAGCAGTACTTC. The full variable domain, its missing parts supplied by reference TRBV5-6 and TRBJ2-7, is DAGVTQSPTHLIKTRGQQVTLRCSPKSGHDTVSWYQQALGQGPQFIFQYYEEEERQRGNFPDRFSGHQFPNYSSELNVNALLLGDSALYLCASSLRLMEQYFGPGTRLTVT.

The chain joins TRBV6-5 to TRBJ1-2; tentatively, D is TRBD1 (6 bases). Per the germline V gene, CDR1 is MNHEY and CDR2 is SVGAGI. V dropped 2 bases and J dropped 8 bases, with 12 bases sitting between them. The CDR3 length is 13 residues. CDR3: CASSYQQGQGYTF. The DNA of the CDR3 is TGTGCCAGCAGTTACCAACAGGGTCAGGGCTACACCTTC.

This clonotype is judged medium-sized. This sequence joins TRBV6-1 and TRBJ2-7, with 7 bases that match TRBD1. The junction had 7 bases not matched to a gene; V was cut back by 4 bases and J by 4 bases. This CDR3 region has 14 residues. Germline values: CDR1 MNHNS, CDR2 SASEGT. In DNA form, the CDR3 reads TGTGCCAGCAGTGCTCAGGGGGTTGAGTACGAGCAGTACTTC. This codes for CASSAQGVEYEQYF.

The chain uses TRBV6-1 and TRBJ1-5, with D possibly matching TRBD1 (5 bases). The V and J ends lost 5 bases and 4 bases respectively, with 12 bases between them. Per germline, CDR1 MNHNS and CDR2 SASEGT. The CDR3 spans 14 residues. DNA for the CDR3: TGTGCCAGCAGTACGCAGACAGCTAATCAGCCCCAGCATTTT. Its translation: CASSTQTANQPQHF.

Here the CDR3 reads CSAKGNEQFF. The CDR3 DNA sequence: TGCAGTGCTAAGGGCAATGAGCAGTTCTTC. The gene calls are TRBV20-1 and TRBJ2-1, with unresolved D. V lost 4 bases and J 6 bases, leaving 4 bases between the germline ends. The CDR3 runs 10 residues. In germline, CDR1 is DFQATT, CDR2 SNEGSKA (reference sequence).

The rearrangement joins TRBV20-1 to TRBJ1-5; 7 bases line up with TRBD1. Trimming at V came to 3 bases and at J to 1 base, leaving 6 bases not matched to a gene. The CDR3 spans 15 residues. Germline loops: CDR1 DFQATT, CDR2 SNEGSKA (reference sequence). CDR3 region: CSASRGQVSNQPQHF. CDR3 DNA sequence: TGCAGTGCTAGCAGAGGACAGGTGAGCAATCAGCCCCAGCATTTT.

This clonotype was seen only a few times. The CDR3 is CASSLLGGSNSPLHF. For the CDR3, the DNA is TGTGCCAGCAGCTTATTGGGGGGCTCGAATTCACCCCTCCACTTT. The chain couples TRBV7-2 to TRBJ1-6; weak D call: TRBD1 (6 bases). The V end lost 2 bases, the J end lost 7 bases, and 12 bases lay between the germline ends. The CDR3 is 15 residues long. Per the germline V gene, CDR1 is SGHTA and CDR2 is FQGNSA. The full variable domain, completed using reference TRBV7-2 and TRBJ1-6, is GAGVSQSPSNKVTEKGKDVELRCDPISGHTALYWYRQSLGQGLEFLIYFQGNSAPDKSGLPSDRFSAERTGGSVSTLTIQRTQQEDSAVYLCASSLLGGSNSPLHFGNGTRLTVT.

The rearrangement links TRBV7-2 to TRBJ2-2; TRBD2 matches at 9 bases. V shed 5 bases, J shed 5 bases, and the junction held 12 bases outside the gene matches. Germline CDR1 SGHTA, CDR2 FQGNSA. CDR3 size: 17 residues. The CDR3 coding sequence is TGTGCCAGCAGCCAAGGTCCGGCGGGAGGGGCGACCGGGGAGCTGTTTTTT. Translation gives CASSQGPAGGATGELFF.

This clonotype has only a few counts. V and J are TRBV15 and TRBJ1-1; D not resolved. Looked up from germline, CDR1 is LNHNV and CDR2 is YYDKDF (reference sequence). V dropped 0 bases and J dropped 2 bases, with 4 bases sitting between them. CDR3 size: 13 residues. In DNA form, the CDR3 reads TGTGCCACCAGCAGAGATTCTAACACTGAAGCTTTCTTT. It is translated as CATSRDSNTEAFF.

This clonotype was recorded only once. The J gene is TRBJ1-1, the V gene TRBV6-2 or TRBV6-3; 7 bases line up with TRBD1. This CDR3 region has 15 residues. CDR1 and CDR2 from the germline V gene are MNHEY and SVGEGT. V was clipped by 7 bases and J by 1 base; unmatched bases: 9. The DNA for the CDR3 is TGTGCCAGCACCGACAGGGAATTTTGGAACACTGAAGCTTTCTTT. Amino acids: CASTDREFWNTEAFF.

The chain employs TRBV20-1 and TRBJ1-2; D perhaps matches TRBD1 (5 bases). This CDR3 has 13 amino acids. Germline loops: CDR1 DFQATT, CDR2 SNEGSKA (reference sequence). Between the trimmed V and J ends, which lost 2 bases and 4 bases, there was a span of 11 bases. DNA of the CDR3: TGCAGTGCTAGACGGGACGGGATCTATGGCTACACCTTC. Its protein product is CSARRDGIYGYTF.

In its sample, this clonotype was seen a few times. This sequence joins TRBV20-1 and TRBJ1-2; D gene ambiguous. The ends were cut back, 6 bases at V and 2 bases at J, with 10 bases in the middle. The CDR3 has 12 residues. CDR1 and CDR2 (germline): DFQATT, SNEGSKA (reference sequence). For the CDR3, the DNA is TGCAGTGCGAGACCCGGGAACTATGGCTACACCTTC. It translates to CSARPGNYGYTF.

This rearrangement joins TRBV7-8 to TRBJ1-1; D gene unclear. CDR3 size: 19 residues. V was clipped by 0 bases and J by 3 bases, with 23 bases between them. Germline values: CDR1 SGHVS, CDR2 FQNEAQ. CDR3 sequence (DNA): TGTGCCAGCAGCTTAGCCCTCACGGGCCGTCGGAAGGTGGACACTGAAGCTTTCTTT. It codes for CASSLALTGRRKVDTEAFF.

J is TRBJ2-5 and V is TRBV11-3; no clear D gene. The CDR3 has 14 residues. CDR1 and CDR2 from the germline V gene are SGHNT and YENEEA. V was trimmed by 0 bases and J by 3 bases, leaving 8 bases between them. Written as DNA, the CDR3 is TGTGCCAGCAGCTTAGAGGATTGGAAAGAGACCCAGTACTTC. This codes for CASSLEDWKETQYF.

This clonotype has more than one count but fewer than ten. The chain carries TRBV4-1 and TRBJ1-2; D unresolved. V dropped 1 base and J dropped 0 bases, with 15 bases sitting between them. Germline values: CDR1 MGHRA, CDR2 YSYEKL. This CDR3 is built from 17 residues. CDR3 region: CASSQGLGSPTNYGYTF. CDR3 sequence (DNA): TGCGCCAGCAGCCAAGGCCTCGGCTCGCCCACTAACTATGGCTACACCTTC.

This clonotype was seen a handful of times. The CDR3 sequence: CASSTRLGRQETQYF. In nucleotides, the CDR3 is TGTGCCAGCAGCACCAGACTAGGGCGCCAAGAGACCCAGTACTTC. The chain joins TRBV7-6 to TRBJ2-5, with D possibly TRBD2 on 6 matching bases. The germline gives CDR1 SGHVS, CDR2 FNYEAQ. Trimming removed 5 bases from V and 1 base from J, with 14 bases in between. The CDR3 has 15 amino acids.

The chain recombines TRBV5-6 with TRBJ2-6; D is unresolved. CDR3 length: 15 residues. Trimming removed 2 bases from V and 2 bases from J, with 8 bases in between. Germline V gene lookup returns CDR1 SGHDT and CDR2 YYEEEE. CDR3 sequence: CASSFVPAGANVLTF. The CDR3, as DNA: TGTGCCAGCAGCTTTGTGCCGGCTGGGGCCAACGTCCTGACTTTC.

This clonotype has a handful of counts. The genes are TRBV20-1 and TRBJ1-5; a weak D match, TRBD1 (5 bases). Per the germline V gene, CDR1 is DFQATT and CDR2 is SNEGSKA (reference sequence). With 0 bases removed from V and 1 base from J, the gap between germline ends came to 10 bases. The CDR3 covers 15 residues. CDR3 amino acids: CSAREFGGSNQPQHF. The CDR3 DNA reads as TGCAGTGCTAGAGAGTTCGGGGGGAGCAATCAGCCCCAGCATTTT.

This rearrangement joins TRBV20-1 to TRBJ2-7; either TRBD1 or TRBD2 may fit D (5 bases each). This CDR3 spans 13 amino acids. Deletions cut 3 bases from V and 2 bases from J, with 11 bases between. The germline V gene encodes CDR1 DFQATT and CDR2 SNEGSKA (reference sequence). The CDR3 sequence: CSASPGAAYEQYF. The CDR3 nucleotides read TGCAGTGCTAGCCCCGGGGCTGCCTACGAGCAGTACTTC.

The J gene is TRBJ1-3, the V gene TRBV15; 7 bases are a match to TRBD1. The germline V gene encodes CDR1 LNHNV and CDR2 YYDKDF (reference sequence). The V segment lost 3 bases and the J segment 2 bases; nucleotides outside the gene matches: 1. The CDR3 consists of 14 residues. Here the CDR3 DNA reads TGTGCCACCAGCAGGGGACAGACTGGAAACACCATATATTTT. It translates to CATSRGQTGNTIYF.

A few counts support this clonotype. The gene calls are TRBV28 and TRBJ2-7; D unclear. CDR1 is MDHEN, CDR2 SYDVKM, per germline. V was clipped by 5 bases and J by 3 bases, with 17 bases between them. This CDR3 has 15 amino acids. CDR3 bases: TGTGCCAGCAGTCCCCGCCAGCTCCTCTACTACGAGCAGTACTTC. This encodes CASSPRQLLYYEQYF.

In its sample, this clonotype was seen a few times. The rearrangement joins TRBV20-1 to TRBJ1-2, with 7 bases matching TRBD1. Germline CDR1 and CDR2: DFQATT and SNEGSKA (reference sequence). Germline trimming cut 3 bases from V and 5 bases from J; bases unmatched to any gene: 9. This CDR3 comprises 14 residues. The CDR3 spells CSARSQDRAYGYTF. CDR3 DNA: TGCAGTGCTAGGTCCCAAGACAGGGCGTATGGCTACACCTTC.

The chain recombines TRBV2 with TRBJ1-3; unclear D gene. The CDR3 contains 14 residues. CDR1 SNHLY and CDR2 FYNNEI come from the germline V gene. Between the trimmed V and J ends, which lost 3 bases and 4 bases, there was a span of 10 bases. DNA for the CDR3: TGTGCCAGCAGTGACTTGCAAAGGGGAAACACCATATATTTT. Protein: CASSDLQRGNTIYF.